This is a list of T cell receptor beta chains from one sample in a study of control samples from healthy donors and cancer patients. Only in-frame clones appear in the TCRdb table, and some are missing; sequencing was by immunoSEQ multiplex PCR. Among approximately 150,000 clones listed, 75% to 90% were seen once. The sequenced sample was blood. Receptor source: a young man in good health. CDR3s include the opening cysteine and the closing phenylalanine or tryptophan. D genes are given only for firm matches. Clone size, where shown, is once, few, many, or a class for clones that have expanded.

J gene: TRBJ1-4; V gene: TRBV3-1/TRBV3-2; D gene: NA; clone size: NA; CDR3 protein: CASSQGGMVFATNEKLFF; CDR3 DNA: TGTGCCAGCAGCCAAGGAGGGATGGTTTTTGCAACTAATGAAAAACTGTTTTTT
J gene: TRBJ2-2; V gene: TRBV6-5; D gene: NA; clone size: few; CDR3 protein: CASRILQLNTGELFF; CDR3 DNA: TGTGCCAGCAGAATCCTACAATTGAACACCGGGGAGCTGTTTTTT
J gene: TRBJ2-1; V gene: TRBV19; D gene: TRBD1; clone size: NA; CDR3 protein: CASSAPGQGANEQFF; CDR3 DNA: TGTGCCAGTAGTGCACCGGGACAGGGGGCTAATGAGCAGTTCTTC
J gene: TRBJ2-7; V gene: TRBV29-1; D gene: TRBD2; clone size: NA; CDR3 protein: CSVSSGRPYEQYF; CDR3 DNA: TGCAGCGTTTCTAGCGGGAGACCCTACGAGCAGTACTTC
J gene: TRBJ2-7; V gene: TRBV7-2; D gene: NA; clone size: NA; CDR3 protein: CASSLVRDLYEQYF; CDR3 DNA: TGTGCCAGCAGCTTAGTCAGGGACCTCTACGAGCAGTACTTC
J gene: TRBJ1-2; V gene: TRBV7-9; D gene: NA; clone size: NA; CDR3 protein: CASSLVDSYYGYTF; CDR3 DNA: TGTGCCAGCAGCTTAGTCGACTCATACTATGGCTACACCTTC
J gene: TRBJ2-6; V gene: TRBV6-5; D gene: NA; clone size: NA; CDR3 protein: CASSYSISGANVLTF; CDR3 DNA: TGTGCCAGCAGTTACTCGATCTCTGGGGCCAACGTCCTGACTTTC
J gene: TRBJ1-5; V gene: TRBV6-5; D gene: NA; clone size: few; CDR3 protein: CASSLTAHSNQPQHF; CDR3 DNA: TGTGCCAGCAGTTTGACAGCCCATAGCAATCAGCCCCAGCATTTT
J gene: TRBJ2-1; V gene: TRBV6-5; D gene: TRBD1; clone size: once; CDR3 protein: CASKETGARGNEQFF; CDR3 DNA: TGTGCCAGCAAGGAAACAGGGGCAAGGGGCAATGAGCAGTTCTTC
J gene: TRBJ2-3; V gene: TRBV30; D gene: NA; clone size: once; CDR3 protein: CAWSASFEDSTDTQYF; CDR3 DNA: TGTGCCTGGAGTGCCTCCTTTGAGGATAGCACAGATACGCAGTATTTT
J gene: TRBJ2-1; V gene: TRBV7-2; D gene: TRBD2; clone size: NA; CDR3 protein: CASSGTSGSFSEQFF; CDR3 DNA: TGTGCCAGCAGTGGGACTAGCGGGAGTTTCAGTGAGCAGTTCTTC
J gene: TRBJ1-2; V gene: TRBV27; D gene: NA; clone size: NA; CDR3 protein: CASSAGAGGYTF; CDR3 DNA: TGTGCCAGCAGTGCGGGGGCTGGAGGCTACACCTTC
J gene: TRBJ2-1; V gene: TRBV24-1; D gene: TRBD2; clone size: NA; CDR3 protein: CATQGGYNEQFF; CDR3 DNA: TGTGCCACCCAGGGAGGGTACAATGAGCAGTTCTTC
J gene: TRBJ2-7; V gene: TRBV11-2; D gene: NA; clone size: NA; CDR3 protein: CASSFAGTYEQYF; CDR3 DNA: TGTGCCAGCAGCTTTGCCGGGACCTACGAGCAGTACTTC
J gene: TRBJ2-7; V gene: TRBV5-8; D gene: NA; clone size: NA; CDR3 protein: CASTHRGDYEQYF; CDR3 DNA: TGTGCCAGCACCCATAGGGGGGACTACGAGCAGTACTTC
J gene: TRBJ1-2; V gene: TRBV6-2/TRBV6-3; D gene: NA; clone size: NA; CDR3 protein: CASSYSEARNYGYTF; CDR3 DNA: TGTGCCAGCAGTTACTCTGAGGCCAGAAACTATGGCTACACCTTC
J gene: TRBJ1-6; V gene: TRBV3-1/TRBV3-2; D gene: NA; clone size: NA; CDR3 protein: CASGAAPLHF; CDR3 DNA: TGTGCCAGCGGGGCAGCCCCCCTCCACTTT
J gene: TRBJ1-2; V gene: TRBV9; D gene: NA; clone size: NA; CDR3 protein: CASSVSGGGSDYGYTF; CDR3 DNA: TGTGCCAGCAGCGTCTCCGGTGGGGGATCAGACTATGGCTACACCTTC
J gene: TRBJ1-3; V gene: TRBV28; D gene: NA; clone size: NA; CDR3 protein: CASSSAEQGLGNTIYF; CDR3 DNA: TGTGCCAGCAGTTCCGCTGAACAGGGTCTTGGAAACACCATATATTTT
J gene: TRBJ2-7; V gene: TRBV30; D gene: NA; clone size: NA; CDR3 protein: CAWGLGAIVYEQYF; CDR3 DNA: TGTGCCTGGGGCTTGGGAGCAATCGTCTACGAGCAGTACTTC
J gene: TRBJ2-5; V gene: TRBV11-1; D gene: NA; clone size: NA; CDR3 protein: CASSFMVGREETQYF; CDR3 DNA: TGTGCCAGCAGCTTTATGGTCGGCAGGGAAGAGACCCAGTACTTC
J gene: TRBJ2-3; V gene: TRBV11-2; D gene: TRBD2; clone size: NA; CDR3 protein: CASSIFSGGAILDTQYF; CDR3 DNA: TGTGCCAGCAGCATATTTAGCGGGGGGGCTATATTAGATACGCAGTATTTT
J gene: TRBJ2-5; V gene: TRBV7-8; D gene: TRBD2; clone size: NA; CDR3 protein: CASSSGLAGGETQYF; CDR3 DNA: TGTGCCAGCAGCTCAGGACTAGCGGGGGGCGAGACCCAGTACTTC
J gene: TRBJ1-2; V gene: TRBV29-1; D gene: NA; clone size: NA; CDR3 protein: CSVVAVHYGYTF; CDR3 DNA: TGCAGCGTTGTGGCAGTACACTATGGCTACACCTTC
J gene: TRBJ1-2; V gene: TRBV3-1/TRBV3-2; D gene: NA; clone size: few; CDR3 protein: CASSQVRGNYGYTF; CDR3 DNA: TGTGCCAGCAGCCAAGTTCGGGGCAACTATGGCTACACCTTC
J gene: TRBJ1-1; V gene: TRBV7-8; D gene: NA; clone size: NA; CDR3 protein: CASSPYKNTEAFF; CDR3 DNA: TGTGCCAGCAGCCCCTACAAGAACACTGAAGCTTTCTTT
J gene: TRBJ2-1; V gene: TRBV6-2/TRBV6-3; D gene: TRBD2; clone size: NA; CDR3 protein: CASSYSTSADEQFF; CDR3 DNA: TGTGCCAGCAGTTACAGTACTAGCGCGGATGAGCAGTTCTTC
J gene: TRBJ1-1; V gene: TRBV30; D gene: NA; clone size: NA; CDR3 protein: CAWSIPGTNTEAFF; CDR3 DNA: TGTGCCTGGAGTATTCCCGGTACGAACACTGAAGCTTTCTTT
J gene: TRBJ2-5; V gene: TRBV6-5; D gene: TRBD1; clone size: NA; CDR3 protein: CASDWDRGETQYF; CDR3 DNA: TGTGCCAGCGATTGGGACAGGGGAGAGACCCAGTACTTC
J gene: TRBJ1-5; V gene: TRBV7-2; D gene: NA; clone size: NA; CDR3 protein: CASSLAKARNQPQHF; CDR3 DNA: TGTGCCAGCAGCTTAGCGAAGGCCCGTAATCAGCCCCAGCATTTT
J gene: TRBJ2-7; V gene: TRBV11-2; D gene: NA; clone size: NA; CDR3 protein: CASSGRKQYF; CDR3 DNA: TGTGCCAGCAGCGGACGGAAGCAGTACTTC
J gene: TRBJ1-2; V gene: TRBV12-5; D gene: NA; clone size: NA; CDR3 protein: CASGLRLGGEGYTF; CDR3 DNA: TGTGCTAGTGGCCTGAGGTTGGGGGGTGAGGGCTACACCTTC
J gene: TRBJ2-4; V gene: TRBV15; D gene: NA; clone size: NA; CDR3 protein: CATTRGADIQYF; CDR3 DNA: TGTGCCACAACCAGGGGTGCTGACATTCAGTACTTC
J gene: TRBJ2-7; V gene: TRBV5-5; D gene: TRBD1; clone size: few; CDR3 protein: CASSLAGQGTEQYF; CDR3 DNA: TGTGCCAGCAGCTTGGCCGGACAGGGGACCGAGCAGTACTTC
J gene: TRBJ1-4; V gene: TRBV9; D gene: NA; clone size: NA; CDR3 protein: CASSPGGQGYEKLFF; CDR3 DNA: TGTGCCAGCAGCCCCGGGGGTCAGGGATATGAAAAACTGTTTTTT
J gene: TRBJ1-1; V gene: TRBV7-2; D gene: TRBD1; clone size: NA; CDR3 protein: CASSLASGGTEAFF; CDR3 DNA: TGTGCCAGCAGCTTAGCGTCAGGGGGCACTGAAGCTTTCTTT
J gene: TRBJ2-2; V gene: TRBV27; D gene: TRBD2; clone size: NA; CDR3 protein: CALLPPWTSGSLNTGELFF; CDR3 DNA: TGTGCCCTTTTGCCCCCCTGGACTAGCGGGAGCCTGAACACCGGGGAGCTGTTTTTT
J gene: TRBJ1-1; V gene: TRBV30; D gene: NA; clone size: NA; CDR3 protein: CAFSRGMNTEAFF; CDR3 DNA: TGTGCCTTCTCCCGGGGAATGAACACTGAAGCTTTCTTT
J gene: TRBJ2-3; V gene: TRBV7-3; D gene: TRBD2; clone size: NA; CDR3 protein: CASSKTLAGRTDTQYF; CDR3 DNA: TGTGCCAGCAGCAAAACCCTAGCGGGCCGCACAGATACGCAGTATTTT
J gene: TRBJ1-2; V gene: TRBV5-4; D gene: NA; clone size: NA; CDR3 protein: CASSLANRVDGYTF; CDR3 DNA: TGTGCCAGCAGCTTGGCCAACAGGGTCGATGGCTACACCTTC
J gene: TRBJ2-2; V gene: TRBV7-6; D gene: TRBD2; clone size: NA; CDR3 protein: CASSPSDLLAGADGELFF; CDR3 DNA: TGTGCCAGCAGCCCATCCGACCTACTAGCGGGAGCGGACGGGGAGCTGTTTTTT
J gene: TRBJ2-2; V gene: TRBV7-3; D gene: NA; clone size: NA; CDR3 protein: CASSLTLQGGELFF; CDR3 DNA: TGTGCCAGCAGCTTAACGTTACAGGGCGGGGAGCTGTTTTTT
J gene: TRBJ1-6; V gene: TRBV19; D gene: NA; clone size: NA; CDR3 protein: CASHLRAGGSYNSPLHF; CDR3 DNA: TGTGCCAGTCACCTGCGCGCGGGCGGCTCCTATAATTCACCCCTCCACTTT
J gene: TRBJ1-3; V gene: TRBV25-1; D gene: NA; clone size: NA; CDR3 protein: CASSVQLGEDGNTIYF; CDR3 DNA: TGTGCCAGCAGTGTTCAGTTAGGGGAGGACGGAAACACCATATATTTT
J gene: TRBJ2-1; V gene: TRBV29-1; D gene: NA; clone size: NA; CDR3 protein: CSVERGEQFF; CDR3 DNA: TGCAGCGTTGAGAGGGGCGAGCAGTTCTTC
J gene: TRBJ2-6; V gene: TRBV21-1; D gene: NA; clone size: NA; CDR3 protein: CASSKGSSGANVLTF; CDR3 DNA: TGTGCCAGCAGCAAAGGGAGCTCTGGGGCCAACGTCCTGACTTTC
J gene: TRBJ2-2; V gene: TRBV7-2; D gene: NA; clone size: few; CDR3 protein: CASSLRVSNTGELFF; CDR3 DNA: TGTGCCAGCAGCTTACGGGTCTCGAACACCGGGGAGCTGTTTTTT